This T cell receptor (beta chain) is from a study of Ad26.COV2.S vaccination and SARS-CoV-2 variants. Treatment in this sample: 19 received Ad26.COV2.S at low or high dose, single or two shots; 5 received placebo; per-sample allocation not given. Collection of the samples took place on day 63 after the first injection of vaccine or placebo. This adult donor, from Boston, was 18-55 years old. This table comes from immunoSEQ multiplex PCR, and its TCRdb copy is limited to in-frame clones, with some not included. The sample consists of roughly 500,000 clones, roughly nine tenths of them appearing once. The CDR3 extends over 13 amino acids. The V and J ends lost 8 bases and 7 bases, in that order; junction bases with no gene match: 9.

This sequence originates from a person aged 18-65 years who received the Ad26.COV2.S COVID-19 vaccine or a placebo. The specimen was peripheral blood, collected in a trial of Ad26.COV2.S vaccine versus placebo. V and J are TRBV12-3 or TRBV12-4 and TRBJ2-5, with 8 bases aligning to TRBD2. CDR3 in amino acids: CASARPAGGTQYF. As DNA, the CDR3 is TGTGCCAGCGCTCGGCCCGCGGGGGGGACCCAGTACTTC.